This TCR beta chain was found in a study of T cell responses to AZD1222 COVID-19 vaccine. Regarding the study as a whole: Nearly half of the spike-specific TCRs reportedly recognize variant regions that carry no mutations. Clonal diversity may have been underestimated in mostly white British donors. Sampling captured repertoires only after the peak T cell response.

Clones were sequenced by immunoSEQ multiplex PCR, and TCRdb holds only the in-frame ones, with some missing. The sample holds approximately 110,000 clones, around 88% seen once. Remarks on this clone: Its specificity is not known.

Trimming cost V 0 bases and J 2 bases, with 17 bases left between them. The CDR3 is 18 residues long. The germline V gene has CDR1 LNHNV and CDR2 YYDKDF (reference sequence). The material sequenced was peripheral blood, taken on day 0 of AZD1222 vaccination. The receptor's source is an adult in good health. This chain uses TRBV15 with TRBJ1-5, with D unresolved. This chain's CDR3 is CATSRERIGTARNQPQHF. The CDR3 DNA is TGTGCCACCAGCAGAGAACGAATAGGAACAGCCCGCAATCAGCCCCAGCATTTT.